The next 28 T cell receptor beta chains were all read from a single sample in a study of blood T cell repertoires in COVID-19. Clones were read by immunoSEQ multiplex PCR, and TCRdb kept only the in-frame ones, dropping some. The sample consists of around 240,000 clones, roughly 81% of them appearing once. Material: peripheral blood. These receptors came from a man in his forties with acute or convalescent COVID-19.

This CDR3 is CASSFGSNTQYF. As DNA, the CDR3 is TGTGCCAGCAGTTTCGGTAGTAATACGCAGTATTTT. V is TRBV12-3 or TRBV12-4 and J is TRBJ2-3; no clear D. CDR3 length: 12 amino acids. The V end lost 3 bases, the J end lost 7 bases, and 8 bases lay between the germline ends.

This chain joins TRBV27 and TRBJ1-2, with 11 bases identical to TRBD1. The CDR3 runs to 14 residues. CDR1 MNHEY and CDR2 SMNVEV come from the germline V gene (reference sequence). Trimming removed 6 bases from V and 4 bases from J; junction bases left unmatched: 4. The CDR3 nucleotides are TGTGCCAGCAGGCGGACAGGGGGCGCCTATGGCTACACCTTC. This encodes CASRRTGGAYGYTF.

The CDR3 DNA follows: TGCGCCAGCAGCGACCAGGGGAACACTGAAGCTTTCTTT. Its protein is CASSDQGNTEAFF. The V gene is TRBV5-1, the J gene TRBJ1-1, with D maybe TRBD1 (5 bases). This CDR3 has 13 residues. Germline V gene lookup returns CDR1 SGHRS and CDR2 YFSETQ. Trimming pared 4 bases from V and 1 base from J, leaving 8 bases between.

The V call is TRBV27, the J call TRBJ1-1, with D uncertain. The CDR3 runs to 14 residues. Trimming pared 1 base from V and 7 bases from J, leaving 13 bases between. Germline V gene lookup returns CDR1 MNHEY and CDR2 SMNVEV (reference sequence). The CDR3 DNA reads as TGTGCCAGCAGTTTATTTTGGGGTGCGGGTGAAGCTTTCTTT. Translated: CASSLFWGAGEAFF.

DNA of the CDR3: TGTGCCAGCAGCTTAGTCGCAGGGGTGTTGAATTCACCCCTCCACTTT. Amino acids: CASSLVAGVLNSPLHF. J is TRBJ1-6 and V is TRBV7-6, with D possibly TRBD1 on 6 matching bases. The CDR3 totals 16 residues. The V gene's germline CDR1 is SGHVS and CDR2 FNYEAQ. The V end lost 1 base, the J end lost 7 bases, and 14 bases lay between the germline ends.

The CDR3, as DNA: TGTGCCAGCAGTCCTACGACAGGGTCCCGCTACGAGCAGTACTTC. It codes for CASSPTTGSRYEQYF. This rearrangement joins TRBV7-9 to TRBJ2-7; 7 nucleotides line up with TRBD1. CDR1 and CDR2 from the germline V gene are SEHNR and FQNEAQ (reference sequence). This CDR3 region has 15 residues. V trimming: 6 bases; J trimming: 3 bases; junction bases outside the gene matches: 11. The variable domain in full, with the rest retrieved from reference TRBV7-9 and TRBJ2-7, is DTGVSQNPRHKITKRGQNVTFRCDPISEHNRLYWYRQTLGQGPEFLTYFQNEAQLEKSRLLSDRFSAERPKGSFSTLEIQRTEQGDSAMYLCASSPTTGSRYEQYFGPGTRLTVT.

This chain links TRBV15 with TRBJ2-1, with a tentative D call TRBD2 (6 bases). Trimming left V 6 bases short and J 1 base short, with 16 bases between. In germline, CDR1 is LNHNV, CDR2 YYDKDF (reference sequence). The CDR3 consists of 16 residues. DNA of the CDR3: TGTGCCACCAGTACCCTAGCGAGTATATCCTACAATGAGCAGTTCTTC. This codes for CATSTLASISYNEQFF.

V is TRBV28 and J is TRBJ1-5, with 9 bases lining up with TRBD1. This CDR3 has 16 amino acids. Germline CDR1 MDHEN, CDR2 SYDVKM. The V gene end was trimmed by 6 bases and the J gene end by 4 bases; junction bases not matched to a gene: 10. The CDR3 bases are TGTGCCAGCAGCCAGATTGGGACAGGGTGGAATCAGCCCCAGCATTTT. Protein: CASSQIGTGWNQPQHF.

This chain links TRBV5-1 with TRBJ2-3; D is perhaps TRBD1 (6 bases). This CDR3 has 17 amino acids. The V and J ends lost 0 bases and 6 bases respectively, with 20 bases between them. CDR1 SGHRS and CDR2 YFSETQ come from the germline V gene. The CDR3 nucleotides are TGCGCCAGCAGCTTGGCCACGTGGGGGCCCCCTAAGGATACGCAGTATTTT. Protein sequence: CASSLATWGPPKDTQYF.

The chain employs TRBV28 and TRBJ1-1; possible D gene TRBD1, 6 bases. CDR3 length: 14 residues. Trimming removed 6 bases from V and 4 bases from J, with 15 bases in between. The V gene's germline CDR1 is MDHEN and CDR2 SYDVKM. DNA of the CDR3: TGTGCCAGCAGACAGGGCGAAGGAAGCACTGAAGCTTTCTTT. This sequence encodes CASRQGEGSTEAFF.

The chain links TRBV12-5 to TRBJ1-1, with 9 nucleotides matching TRBD1. From germline, CDR1 is LGHNT and CDR2 FRNRAP. V shed 1 base, J shed 0 bases, and the junction held 0 bases outside the gene matches. This CDR3 is built from 15 residues. Here the CDR3 DNA reads TGTGCTAGTGGTTTGGGACAGGGGGTGAACACTGAAGCTTTCTTT. This translates into CASGLGQGVNTEAFF.

The V call is TRBV5-5, the J call TRBJ1-2; no reliable D call. Germline V gene data show CDR1 as SGHKS and CDR2 as YYEKEE (reference sequence). This CDR3 contains 14 residues. V lost 0 bases and J 10 bases, leaving 16 bases between the germline ends. DNA of the CDR3: TGTGCCAGCAGCTTGGCCATGGCCGAACGAAACTACACCTTC. Its protein is CASSLAMAERNYTF.

This chain connects TRBV18 to TRBJ1-1, with D uncertain. The CDR3 extends over 13 amino acids. The ends were cut back, 2 bases at V and 1 base at J, with 5 bases in the middle. Germline V gives CDR1 KGHSH, CDR2 LQKENI. The DNA for the CDR3 is TGTGCCAGCTCACCAACATCGAACACTGAAGCTTTCTTT. Translated: CASSPTSNTEAFF.

The table lists this clone with a few counts. The chain links TRBV5-3 to TRBJ1-2, with 10 bases matching TRBD1. TRBV5-3 is an open reading frame, and its role is uncertain. This CDR3 has 20 residues. V trimming: 3 bases; J trimming: 2 bases; junction bases outside the gene matches: 19. CDR3: CARSSNPARTGGMGNYGYTF. In nucleotides, the CDR3 is TGTGCCAGAAGCTCAAACCCTGCCCGGACAGGGGGAATGGGAAACTATGGCTACACCTTC.

The rearrangement joins TRBV19 to TRBJ1-6, with D possibly being TRBD1 (5 bases). The CDR3 runs 13 residues. Trimming took off 3 bases at V and 8 bases at J, with 8 bases between the two ends. Germline V gives CDR1 LNHDA, CDR2 SQIVND (reference sequence). The CDR3 region has the DNA TGTGCCAGTAGTATTGACAGCGATTCACCCCTCCACTTT. Encoded protein: CASSIDSDSPLHF. Supplemented by reference TRBV19 and TRBJ1-6, the full variable domain reads DGGITQSPKYLFRKEGQNVTLSCEQNLNHDAMYWYRQDPGQGLRLIYYSQIVNDFQKGDIAEGYSVSREKKESFPLTVTSAQKNPTAFYLCASSIDSDSPLHFGNGTRLTVT.

The chain employs TRBV4-1 and TRBJ1-2; the D is unclear. The CDR3 runs 20 residues. The germline CDR1 and CDR2 sequences are MGHRA and YSYEKL. V lost 1 base and J 2 bases, leaving 26 bases between the germline ends. The DNA of the CDR3 is TGCGCCAGCAGCCAAGCGTCAGGTTCAATGTCTACCTCGTCGAACTATGGCTACACCTTC. This translates into CASSQASGSMSTSSNYGYTF.

This clone was counted between two and nine times. The V and J genes are TRBV15 and TRBJ2-4, with 7 bases lining up with TRBD2. CDR3 length: 15 amino acids. V lost 0 bases and J lost 7; bases outside the gene matches: 6. The germline V gene has CDR1 LNHNV and CDR2 YYDKDF (reference sequence). CDR3 sequence reads: CATSRDLGGFNIQYF. CDR3 DNA sequence: TGTGCCACCAGCAGAGATCTCGGGGGGTTCAACATTCAGTACTTC.

The V and J genes are TRBV7-2 and TRBJ1-1, with a possible D match to TRBD1 (5 bases). The V end lost 5 bases, the J end lost 5 bases, and 9 bases lay between the germline ends. Germline loops: CDR1 SGHTA, CDR2 FQGNSA. This CDR3 is built from 12 residues. CDR3 loop: CASSLKGTEAFF. CDR3 nucleotides: TGTGCCAGCAGCCTCAAGGGGACTGAAGCTTTCTTT.

The rearrangement joins TRBV29-1 to TRBJ2-1; 7 bases are shared with TRBD1. J gave up 7 bases and V 6 bases, and 9 bases lay outside the gene matches. The CDR3 has 13 amino acids. Per germline, CDR1 SQVTM and CDR2 ANQGSEA. DNA of the CDR3: TGCAGCGTCGAGTCCAGGGGGAAAAATGAGCAGTTCTTC. This codes for CSVESRGKNEQFF.

DNA of the CDR3: TGTGCCTGGAGTGTACAGGGGGGAGCCTACGAGCAGTACTTC. It yields the protein CAWSVQGGAYEQYF. This chain links TRBV30 with TRBJ2-7; 8 bases are a match to TRBD1. The J segment lost 2 bases and the V segment lost 0 bases, leaving 3 bases of the junction unmatched. Looked up from germline, CDR1 is GTSNPN and CDR2 is SVGIG (reference sequence). The CDR3 runs to 14 residues.

The gene calls are TRBV24-1 and TRBJ2-3; tentative D call: TRBD1 (5 bases). Germline CDR1 and CDR2: KGHDR and SFDVKD. Trimming stripped 4 bases from V and 5 bases from J, with 12 bases between. This CDR3 region has 14 residues. Here the CDR3 DNA reads TGTGCCACCAGTGAGAATGACAGAGGAGATACGCAGTATTTT. Its protein is CATSENDRGDTQYF.

J is TRBJ2-7 and V is TRBV5-5, with a tentative D call TRBD1 (6 bases). Germline V gene sequence: CDR1 SGHKS, CDR2 YYEKEE (reference sequence). The CDR3 is made up of 13 amino acids. The V end lost 6 bases, the J end lost 3 bases, and 13 bases lay between the germline ends. The CDR3 nucleotides are TGTGCCAGCAACCAAGGGGGATACTACGAGCAGTACTTC. It codes for CASNQGGYYEQYF.

The genes are TRBV7-8 and TRBJ1-1; tentatively, D is TRBD1 (5 bases). The CDR3 is 14 amino acids. Trimming removed 5 bases from V and 1 base from J, with 11 bases in between. The V gene's germline CDR1 is SGHVS and CDR2 FQNEAQ. CDR3 sequence reads: CASSAGGRNTEAFF. The CDR3 DNA reads as TGTGCCAGCAGCGCCGGGGGGAGGAACACTGAAGCTTTCTTT. Using reference TRBV7-8 and TRBJ1-1 for the parts outside the CDR3, the full variable domain is GAGVSQSPRYKVAKRGQDVALRCDPISGHVSLFWYQQALGQGPEFLTYFQNEAQLDKSGLPSDRFFAERPEGSVSTLKIQRTQQEDSAVYLCASSAGGRNTEAFFGQGTRLTVV.

CDR3 sequence reads: CASSPMGQGATNYGYTF. CDR3 DNA: TGCGCCAGCAGCCCGATGGGGCAGGGGGCGACGAATTATGGCTACACCTTC. V and J are TRBV5-1 and TRBJ1-2; 8 nucleotides align to TRBD1. Trimming at V came to 4 bases and at J to 5 bases, leaving 16 bases not matched to a gene. The CDR3 is 17 residues long. The germline gives CDR1 SGHRS, CDR2 YFSETQ. Full variable domain (missing parts from reference TRBV5-1 and TRBJ1-2): KAGVTQTPRYLIKTRGQQVTLSCSPISGHRSVSWYQQTPGQGLQFLFEYFSETQRNKGNFPGRFSGRQFSNSRSEMNVSTLELGDSALYLCASSPMGQGATNYGYTFGSGTRLTVV.

The V and J genes are TRBV25-1 and TRBJ1-3; 8 nucleotides agree with TRBD1. The V gene's germline CDR1 is MGHDK and CDR2 SYGVNS. J was trimmed by 0 bases and V by 1 base; bases with no gene match: 5. The CDR3 is 17 residues long. CDR3 DNA: TGTGCCAGCAGTGAATTGGGGACAGGAACCTCTGGAAACACCATATATTTT. As protein: CASSELGTGTSGNTIYF.

This chain uses TRBV28 with TRBJ2-7, with D hard to call. In germline, CDR1 is MDHEN, CDR2 SYDVKM. This CDR3 region has 14 residues. V lost 2 bases and J lost 2, with 10 bases in between. CDR3 amino acids: CASSLRPETYEQYF. CDR3 in DNA: TGTGCCAGCAGTTTACGTCCCGAGACCTACGAGCAGTACTTC.

The V gene is TRBV6-1, the J gene TRBJ2-5; a weak D match, TRBD1 (5 bases). CDR1 and CDR2 from the germline V gene are MNHNS and SASEGT. The length of the CDR3 is 14 residues. With 5 bases removed from V and 6 bases from J, the gap between germline ends came to 16 bases. CDR3 in amino acids: CASSSWWGKKTQYF. In DNA, the CDR3 is TGTGCCAGCAGTTCGTGGTGGGGCAAGAAGACCCAGTACTTC.

The chain combines TRBV7-3 with TRBJ1-1; the D is unclear. V lost 2 bases and J lost 1, with 5 bases in between. This CDR3 is 13 amino acids long. Germline-derived CDR1 and CDR2 are SGHTA and FQGTGA. CDR3 protein: CASSLGRNTEAFF. The DNA for the CDR3 is TGTGCCAGCAGCTTAGGTAGGAACACTGAAGCTTTCTTT.